What follows are 15 T cell receptor beta chains derived from one specimen sequenced in a study of technical replicates of blood from a few donors. TCRdb keeps only in-frame clones here, not all; method: immunoSEQ multiplex PCR. The sample has under 95,000 clones, about 98% seen once. Sequencing used T cells isolated from PBMCs. The receptors come from a human donor in good health.

The chain is built from TRBV5-1 and TRBJ1-2; 9 positions match TRBD1. The CDR3 totals 14 residues. From germline, CDR1 is SGHRS and CDR2 YFSETQ. Germline trimming cut 6 bases from V and 3 bases from J; bases unmatched to any gene: 6. The CDR3 loop is CASTGTGKDYGYTF. The CDR3 DNA reads as TGCGCCAGCACCGGGACAGGGAAGGACTATGGCTACACCTTC.

The chain carries TRBV5-1 and TRBJ2-5, with a possible D match to TRBD2 (6 bases). Germline V gives CDR1 SGHRS, CDR2 YFSETQ. The CDR3 has 15 residues. The ends were cut back, 2 bases at V and 2 bases at J, with 13 bases in the middle. The CDR3 loop is CASSFLGGSQETQYF. Written as DNA, the CDR3 is TGCGCCAGCAGCTTCTTGGGGGGTTCGCAAGAGACCCAGTACTTC. Full variable domain (rest looked up from reference TRBV5-1 and TRBJ2-5): KAGVTQTPRYLIKTRGQQVTLSCSPISGHRSVSWYQQTPGQGLQFLFEYFSETQRNKGNFPGRFSGRQFSNSRSEMNVSTLELGDSALYLCASSFLGGSQETQYFGPGTRLLVL.

Here the CDR3 reads CASGLALTGGWGTGELFF. In DNA form, the CDR3 reads TGTGCTAGTGGTTTGGCCCTTACAGGGGGCTGGGGCACCGGGGAGCTGTTTTTT. J is TRBJ2-2 and V is TRBV12-5; 9 bases are a match to TRBD1. V gave up 1 base and J gave up 4 bases; unmatched junction bases: 10. CDR1 is LGHNT, CDR2 FRNRAP, per germline. The CDR3 length is 18 residues.

The chain has TRBV4-1 and TRBJ2-5; 7 bases are shared with TRBD2. This CDR3 comprises 14 residues. Germline CDR1 MGHRA, CDR2 YSYEKL. The junction had 8 bases not matched to a gene; V was cut back by 4 bases and J by 6 bases. The CDR3 is CASSLPPGGQTQYF. DNA for the CDR3: TGCGCCAGCAGCCTCCCGCCGGGAGGACAGACCCAGTACTTC.

This chain links TRBV12-5 with TRBJ2-1; possible D gene TRBD2, 5 bases. The CDR3 loop spans 14 amino acids. Per germline, CDR1 LGHNT and CDR2 FRNRAP. With 0 bases removed from V and 7 bases from J, the gap between germline ends came to 10 bases. CDR3 region: CASGLVPGENEQFF. In nucleotides, the CDR3 is TGTGCTAGTGGTTTGGTCCCCGGGGAGAATGAGCAGTTCTTC. Drawing the rest from reference TRBV12-5 and TRBJ2-1, the complete variable domain is DARVTQTPRHKVTEMGQEVTMRCQPILGHNTVFWYRQTMMQGLELLAYFRNRAPLDDSGMPKDRFSAEMPDATLATLKIQPSEPRDSAVYFCASGLVPGENEQFFGPGTRLTVL.

V usage is TRBV7-9 and J usage is TRBJ2-1; perhaps TRBD1 as D (6 bases). V lost 3 bases, J lost 3 bases, and 15 bases lay in between. Germline lookup yields CDR1 SEHNR and CDR2 FQNEAQ (reference sequence). This CDR3 is 16 amino acids long. The CDR3 DNA reads as TGTGCCAGCAGCTTCACAGGGACCTGGAGCTACAATGAGCAGTTCTTC. Protein product: CASSFTGTWSYNEQFF. The variable domain in full, with the rest retrieved from reference TRBV7-9 and TRBJ2-1, is DTGVSQNPRHKITKRGQNVTFRCDPISEHNRLYWYRQTLGQGPEFLTYFQNEAQLEKSRLLSDRFSAERPKGSFSTLEIQRTEQGDSAMYLCASSFTGTWSYNEQFFGPGTRLTVL.

The chain joins TRBV28 to TRBJ1-3, with 7 bases that match TRBD1. This CDR3 is built from 14 residues. Germline CDR1 MDHEN, CDR2 SYDVKM. Trimming took 3 bases from V and 2 from J; bases not matched to a gene: 1. The DNA of the CDR3 is TGTGCCAGCAGTTTGACAGGGACTGGAAACACCATATATTTT. The encoded protein is CASSLTGTGNTIYF.

The V gene is TRBV6-6, the J gene TRBJ2-7, with D tentatively TRBD1 (5 bases). V was shortened by 5 bases and J by 4 bases, with 12 bases between the two germline ends. This CDR3 contains 13 residues. Germline-derived CDR1 and CDR2 are MNHNY and SVGAGI (reference sequence). The CDR3 DNA follows: TGTGCCAGCAGTCCCAGGGCTTGGTACGAGCAGTACTTC. Amino acids: CASSPRAWYEQYF.

The rearrangement links TRBV5-1 to TRBJ2-7; a possible D gene is TRBD2 (6 bases). The germline V and J ends were trimmed by 5 bases and 3 bases, with 15 bases remaining between them. The CDR3 totals 14 residues. Germline-derived CDR1 and CDR2 are SGHRS and YFSETQ. For the CDR3, the DNA is TGCGCCAGCAGTAGCGGCGGATTACACTACGAGCAGTACTTC. Translated, it gives CASSSGGLHYEQYF.

J is TRBJ1-5 and V is TRBV6-5; no reliable D call. The CDR3 covers 14 residues. V was clipped by 5 bases and J by 2 bases, with 10 bases between them. CDR1 MNHEY and CDR2 SVGAGI come from the germline V gene. The CDR3 region has the DNA TGTGCCAGCAGTCCACCTGGCCGCAATCAGCCCCAGCATTTT. Its protein is CASSPPGRNQPQHF.

CDR3 region: CASSPIYRTVYGYTF. For the CDR3, the DNA is TGTGCCAGCAGTCCTATATACCGGACAGTCTATGGCTACACCTTC. V gene TRBV28 combines with J gene TRBJ1-2; D perhaps matches TRBD1 (6 bases). The CDR3 is 15 residues long. Germline V lookup: CDR1 MDHEN, CDR2 SYDVKM. V gave up 5 bases and J gave up 4 bases, with 17 bases separating them.

The rearrangement joins TRBV2 to TRBJ2-3; 8 bases are shared with TRBD2. V was clipped by 4 bases and J by 0 bases; unmatched bases: 12. Germline V gene lookup returns CDR1 SNHLY and CDR2 FYNNEI. The CDR3 consists of 18 residues. The CDR3 sequence: CASSVPAGAPTSTDTQYF. The DNA of the CDR3 is TGTGCCAGCAGTGTCCCAGCGGGAGCCCCTACTAGCACAGATACGCAGTATTTT.

This sequence joins TRBV2 and TRBJ2-5, with a possible D match to TRBD2 (6 bases). V lost 7 bases and J lost 5, with 32 bases in between. This CDR3 is 19 amino acids long. In germline, CDR1 is SNHLY, CDR2 FYNNEI. The CDR3 DNA follows: TGTGCCAGCATATTGCCGCTGGGCAGGAGGGAGACTGTCCATGAGACCCAGTACTTC. Translated: CASILPLGRRETVHETQYF.

The V and J genes are TRBV18 and TRBJ2-7; 8 bases agree with TRBD2. The CDR3 extends over 18 amino acids. Germline CDR1 and CDR2: KGHSH and LQKENI. Trimming cost V 2 bases and J 0 bases; bases outside gene matches: 12. CDR3 protein: CASSPGSLAGTLSYEQYF. CDR3 DNA sequence: TGTGCCAGCTCACCAGGGTCTTTAGCGGGGACTCTCTCCTACGAGCAGTACTTC.

V gene TRBV5-6 combines with J gene TRBJ1-1; tentative D call: TRBD1 (6 bases). CDR1 and CDR2 from the germline V gene are SGHDT and YYEEEE. V was cut by 1 base and J by 11 bases, with 12 bases left in between. The length of the CDR3 is 12 residues. The CDR3 is CASSLKQGRAFF. The CDR3 bases are TGTGCCAGCAGCTTGAAACAGGGAAGGGCTTTCTTT.